This T cell receptor (beta chain) appears in the sequencing data of a study of graft-versus-host responses after intestinal transplantation. Points from the study as a whole: Peak GvH clone levels in circulation were associated with early post-transplant HvG declines. GvH clones occurred in recipient marrow; some first appeared in ileum or blood.

Remarks on this clone: As yet, its antigen is unknown.

The germline V and J ends were trimmed by 5 bases and 3 bases, with 20 bases remaining between them. Germline CDR1 SQVTM, CDR2 ANQGSEA. The CDR3 sequence is 15 residues long. Libraries were prepared by immunoSEQ multiplex PCR; TCRdb keeps only in-frame clonotypes and omits some of them. This table has about 93,000 clones, 90% to 95% appearing once. This sequence was found in a human donor who received an intestinal transplant. This sequence joins TRBV29-1 and TRBJ2-7, with a tentative D call TRBD2 (6 bases). Material: unstimulated CD8+ T cells sorted from spleen or lymph node cells, obtained before intestinal transplant. Here the CDR3 DNA reads TGCAGCGTTTTGTATTCGGGGGTTCGTGGCTACGAGCAGTACTTC. Encoded protein: CSVLYSGVRGYEQYF.